The subject of this entry is one T cell receptor beta chain. As yet, its antigen is unknown. The treatment denotes: oral pan-JAK inhibitor, 5-10 mg twice daily. Collection of lesional scalp punch biopsies and peripheral blood was performed in alopecia areata patients. Extracted RNA was reverse transcribed into cDNA, the sequencing template. TCRdb's table, derived via immunoSEQ multiplex PCR, lists solely in-frame clones and lacks some. Of some 150,000 clones in the sample, around half were seen once. These data originate in a study of CD8+ T cells in alopecia areata. Study information: Oral tofacitinib, 5 to 10 mg twice daily, was given in an open-label trial. Findings of the study overall: Uncertainty remains about how baseline CD8+ expansion links to response, with one nonresponder. Patients shared TCRs less clearly than mice did, possibly owing to HLA.

Germline loops: CDR1 MNHEY, CDR2 SMNVEV (reference sequence). Trimming took off 6 bases at V and 1 base at J, with 14 bases between the two ends. The CDR3 runs 15 residues. This receptor was identified in a human donor with alopecia areata. The chain combines TRBV27 with TRBJ2-3; tentatively, D is TRBD1 (6 bases). This sample comprised CD8+ T cells sorted from blood, obtained at week 4, from a patient treated with tofacitinib. DNA for the CDR3: TGTGCCAGCAGATTTAGGGGGTATGGCACAGATACGCAGTATTTT. It is translated as CASRFRGYGTDTQYF.